The 18 T cell receptor beta chains below were found in one sample sequenced in a study of blood T cells in healthy people across ages. A second PCR, run for about 6 to 11 cycles, used a sample-barcoded 5' primer plus a J-beta primer mix. In TCRdb, the 5' RACE reads were re-called with MiXCR into one record per CDR3 protein. The sample comprises around 1.1 million distinct CDR3 sequences, more than 30% of which are singletons, and less than 15% rests with the top ten. Sequenced: blood. These receptor sequences come from a man aged 18 to 29 in good health.

This clonotype has just a few counts. The chain links TRBV9 to TRBJ1-4; TRBD1 matches at 7 bases. This CDR3 is built from 15 residues. The trim removed 4 bases at V and 5 bases at J, leaving 8 bases unmatched. Germline V lookup: CDR1 SGDLS, CDR2 YYNGEE. CDR3 loop: CASSPRGTENEKLFF. In DNA form, the CDR3 reads TGTGCCAGCAGCCCTAGGGGGACAGAGAATGAAAAACTGTTTTTT.

Concerning this clonotype: This may arise from a read error, as a much more abundant clone is one base away. This chain links TRBV12-3 or TRBV12-4 with TRBJ2-5; D unresolved. This CDR3 has 12 residues. This chain's CDR3 is CSSSWSQETQYF. CDR3 sequence (DNA): TGTTCCAGCAGTTGGAGTCAAGAGACCCAGTACTTC.

This clonotype was observed a few times. The J gene is TRBJ1-4, the V gene TRBV14; 7 nucleotides agree with TRBD1. The germline V gene encodes CDR1 SGHDN and CDR2 FVKESK. J was trimmed by 7 bases and V by 2 bases; bases with no gene match: 7. This CDR3 is 15 amino acids long. The CDR3 region is CASSQSGTVFEKLFF. CDR3 in DNA: TGTGCCAGCAGCCAATCCGGGACAGTGTTTGAAAAACTGTTTTTT.

This clonotype was observed many times. The CDR3 reads CAISESRDPNEKLFF. The CDR3 nucleotides read TGTGCCATCAGTGAGTCCAGGGACCCTAATGAAAAACTGTTTTTT. The chain has TRBV10-3 and TRBJ1-4; a possible D gene is TRBD1 (5 bases). The germline CDR1 and CDR2 sequences are ENHRY and SYGVKD. The CDR3 is 15 residues long. Between the trimmed V and J ends, which lost 0 bases and 3 bases, there was a span of 8 bases.

The chain links TRBV14 to TRBJ1-4; D is unresolved. CDR3 length: 16 amino acids. CDR1 and CDR2 from the germline V gene are SGHDN and FVKESK. Trimming took off 0 bases at V and 4 bases at J, with 12 bases between the two ends. CDR3 DNA: TGTGCCAGCAGCCAAGAGGGAGTGGATGATAATGAAAAACTGTTTTTT. This translates into CASSQEGVDDNEKLFF. Based on the CDR3 plus reference TRBV14 and TRBJ1-4, the full variable domain is EAGVTQFPSHSVIEKGQTVTLRCDPISGHDNLYWYRRVMGKEIKFLLHFVKESKQDESGMPNNRFLAERTGGTYSTLKVQPAELEDSGVYFCASSQEGVDDNEKLFFGSGTQLSVL.

Concerning this clonotype: A read error may account for a junction end that differs from germline. This chain links TRBV20-1 with TRBJ2-5; D gene ambiguous. The CDR3 contains 11 residues. Per the germline V gene, CDR1 is DFQATT and CDR2 is SNEGSKA (reference sequence). CDR3 residues: CCASQQETQYF. The CDR3 DNA follows: TGCTGTGCTTCACAGCAAGAGACCCAGTACTTC.

The rearrangement joins TRBV7-8 to TRBJ2-7; TRBD1 might be the D (5 bases). The V gene lost 5 bases and the J gene lost 0 bases, with 14 bases spanning the gap. The CDR3 is 15 residues long. Per germline, CDR1 SGHVS and CDR2 FQNEAQ. CDR3 DNA sequence: TGTGCCAGCAGCCTGGGGCGACTTAGCTCCTACGAGCAGTACTTC. It encodes CASSLGRLSSYEQYF.

This chain connects TRBV6-6 to TRBJ1-5, with D perhaps TRBD1 (5 bases). CDR3 length equals 15 residues. Germline-derived CDR1 and CDR2 are MNHNY and SVGAGI (reference sequence). V was shortened by 6 bases and J by 4 bases, with 16 bases between the two germline ends. CDR3 bases: TGTGCCAGCAGCCGCGACAGATCGGCGAATCAGCCCCAGCATTTT. This codes for CASSRDRSANQPQHF.

This clonotype has a handful of counts. The chain carries TRBV12-3 or TRBV12-4 and TRBJ2-1; possibly TRBD2 for D (6 bases). This CDR3 is 12 amino acids long. V was clipped by 3 bases and J by 8 bases, with 8 bases between them. The CDR3 loop reads CASSFRRDEQFF. DNA for the CDR3: TGTGCCAGCAGTTTCAGGAGGGATGAGCAGTTCTTC.

This chain joins TRBV6-2 or TRBV6-3 and TRBJ2-5, with TRBD1 identical over 9 bases. This CDR3 is built from 15 residues. In germline, CDR1 is MNHEY, CDR2 SVGEGT. The J segment lost 7 bases and the V segment lost 6 bases, leaving 12 bases of the junction unmatched. The CDR3 here is CASRLQGARGVTQYF. CDR3 nucleotide sequence: TGTGCCAGCAGATTACAGGGGGCGCGAGGAGTGACCCAGTACTTC.

The rearrangement joins TRBV20-1 to TRBJ2-3; D remains unclear. Per germline, CDR1 DFQATT and CDR2 SNEGSKA (reference sequence). CDR3 length: 13 residues. V was pared by 0 bases and J by 4 bases, with 8 bases between. CDR3 region: CSAREDLSDTQYF. The DNA of the CDR3 is TGCAGTGCTAGAGAGGACCTTTCAGATACGCAGTATTTT.

The chain has TRBV5-1 and TRBJ2-1, with D hard to call. Trimming removed 0 bases from V and 4 bases from J, with 11 bases in between. The CDR3 totals 15 residues. Germline V gives CDR1 SGHRS, CDR2 YFSETQ. The chain's CDR3 is CASSLVGPQYNEQFF. The CDR3 DNA sequence: TGCGCCAGCAGCTTGGTTGGCCCCCAGTACAATGAGCAGTTCTTC. Combining the CDR3 with reference TRBV5-1 and TRBJ2-1 gives the whole variable domain KAGVTQTPRYLIKTRGQQVTLSCSPISGHRSVSWYQQTPGQGLQFLFEYFSETQRNKGNFPGRFSGRQFSNSRSEMNVSTLELGDSALYLCASSLVGPQYNEQFFGPGTRLTVL.

This clonotype was seen a handful of times. This chain links TRBV20-1 with TRBJ2-1; 12 positions match TRBD2. The J call is doubtful: the DNA matches TRBJ2-7 better. Germline V CDR1 and CDR2: DFQATT, SNEGSKA (reference sequence). This CDR3 is 16 amino acids long. The CDR3 loop is CSAGRLAGAFYNEQYF. Written as DNA, the CDR3 is TGCAGTGCAGGCAGACTAGCGGGGGCCTTTTACAATGAGCAGTACTTC.

The rearrangement uses TRBV24-1 and TRBJ2-1; possible D gene TRBD1, 6 bases. The CDR3 loop spans 16 amino acids. Germline CDR1 and CDR2: KGHDR and SFDVKD. Trimming left V 5 bases short and J 6 bases short, with 19 bases between. CDR3 in DNA: TGTGCCACCAGTGCCGAGGGAAACAGGGTAGGCAATGAGCAGTTCTTC. It specifies CATSAEGNRVGNEQFF.

The chain is built from TRBV30 and TRBJ1-5; D is unclear. V was cut by 2 bases and J by 1 base, with 6 bases left in between. The germline gives CDR1 GTSNPN, CDR2 SVGIG (reference sequence). The CDR3 is 13 residues long. The CDR3 protein is CAWSTGSNQPQHF. The CDR3 DNA is TGTGCCTGGAGTACGGGGAGCAATCAGCCCCAGCATTTT.

This chain connects TRBV6-7 to TRBJ2-1; D call uncertain. TRBV6-7 qualifies as an ORF whose function is uncertain. V shed 0 bases and J shed 6 bases, with 15 bases lying between them. The CDR3 length is 16 residues. This CDR3 reads CASSYSKGWVINEQFF. Here the CDR3 DNA reads TGTGCCAGCAGTTACTCGAAGGGTTGGGTTATCAATGAGCAGTTCTTC.

This clonotype was picked up one time. This may be a read error: a much more frequent sequence differs by one nucleotide. V is TRBV3-1 and J is TRBJ1-1; 7 positions match TRBD1. Germline-derived CDR1 and CDR2 are LGHDT and YNNKEL (reference sequence). This CDR3 spans 11 amino acids. Here the CDR3 reads CAGSQGGRAFF. CDR3 DNA: TGTGCCGGCAGCCAAGGGGGCAGAGCTTTCTTT.

The chain is built from TRBV10-3 and TRBJ1-5; 10 bases are shared with TRBD1. Germline CDR1 and CDR2: ENHRY and SYGVKD. This CDR3 is 20 amino acids long. The V gene end was trimmed by 1 base and the J gene end by 1 base; junction bases not matched to a gene: 13. The CDR3 loop reads CAISEYSGTGVEWSNQPQHF. CDR3 coding DNA: TGTGCCATCAGTGAGTATTCCGGGACAGGGGTTGAATGGAGCAATCAGCCCCAGCATTTT.